A single TCR beta chain is shown here with its context. This record comes from a study of control samples from healthy donors and cancer patients. Profiled with immunoSEQ multiplex PCR; TCRdb holds only in-frame clones, not every one. Of under 200,000 clones listed, about nine tenths are singletons. Trimming cost V 4 bases and J 1 base, with 10 bases left between them. Germline V gives CDR1 MNHNY, CDR2 SVGAGI (reference sequence). This CDR3 has 14 residues. The gene calls are TRBV6-6 and TRBJ1-1; possible D gene TRBD1, 5 bases. Material for sequencing was blood. This receptor was identified in a woman aged 25-40 years in good health. CDR3 DNA sequence: TGTGCCAGCAGTTCTACCACAGGGAACACTGAAGCTTTCTTT. Protein: CASSSTTGNTEAFF.